This T cell receptor (beta chain) was captured by sequencing in a study of PD-1 blockade in classical Hodgkin lymphoma. Profiling relied on immunoSEQ multiplex PCR, and the TCRdb table lists in-frame clones only, not all of them. The sample lists around 30,000 clones, roughly 92% occurring once. Regarding the study as a whole: CD4+ TCR diversity climbed significantly by C4D1, unlike CD8+ TCR diversity. The study found complete responders had baseline diversity similar to newly diagnosed patients.

Time point indicated: cycle 4 day 1 (C4D1), after 6 weeks of nivolumab. Every patient was affected by relapse after autologous stem cell transplantation, while exposure to brentuximab vedotin was not uniform. Thawed PBMCs underwent magnetic negative selection to yield purified CD4+ T cells. Best responses were complete response, partial response or progressive disease. The germline V gene encodes CDR1 SNHLY and CDR2 FYNNEI. The CDR3 runs to 16 residues. J gave up 5 bases and V 6 bases, and 12 bases lay outside the gene matches. Concerning this clone: As yet, its antigen is unknown.

The receptor was isolated from a human donor with classical Hodgkin lymphoma. The input for sequencing was CD4+ T cells from blood, taken before the fourth cycle of nivolumab. The gene calls are TRBV2 and TRBJ1-5; TRBD1 aligns across 8 bases. Here the CDR3 reads CASSPSRDRGDQPQHF. The DNA of the CDR3 is TGTGCCAGCAGCCCCAGCCGCGACAGGGGAGATCAGCCCCAGCATTTT.